This TCR beta chain was sequenced during a study of radiation and T cells in renal cell carcinoma. Time point reported: blood 4 weeks post-SBRT, at nephrectomy. Treatment noted: 15 Gy SBRT to primary tumor, nephrectomy 4 weeks later. Nephrectomy followed 15 Gy stereotactic body radiation by 4 weeks. Radiation-treated patients gave blood at baseline, week 2 and week 4. TCRdb's table, derived via immunoSEQ multiplex PCR, lists solely in-frame clones and lacks some. The table includes 80,000 or so clones, about nine tenths detected once. V was clipped by 2 bases and J by 4 bases; unmatched bases: 6. The CDR3 is made up of 16 amino acids. The germline V gene has CDR1 SGHVS and CDR2 FNYEAQ.

The receptor's source is a woman in her seventies with renal cell carcinoma. The V and J genes are TRBV7-6 and TRBJ2-3; 10 bases line up with TRBD1. Material: blood, obtained from a patient whose treatment included radiotherapy and nephrectomy. In nucleotides, the CDR3 is TGTGCCAGCAGCTTAATGGGACAGGGGTACTCAGATACGCAGTATTTT. It translates to CASSLMGQGYSDTQYF.